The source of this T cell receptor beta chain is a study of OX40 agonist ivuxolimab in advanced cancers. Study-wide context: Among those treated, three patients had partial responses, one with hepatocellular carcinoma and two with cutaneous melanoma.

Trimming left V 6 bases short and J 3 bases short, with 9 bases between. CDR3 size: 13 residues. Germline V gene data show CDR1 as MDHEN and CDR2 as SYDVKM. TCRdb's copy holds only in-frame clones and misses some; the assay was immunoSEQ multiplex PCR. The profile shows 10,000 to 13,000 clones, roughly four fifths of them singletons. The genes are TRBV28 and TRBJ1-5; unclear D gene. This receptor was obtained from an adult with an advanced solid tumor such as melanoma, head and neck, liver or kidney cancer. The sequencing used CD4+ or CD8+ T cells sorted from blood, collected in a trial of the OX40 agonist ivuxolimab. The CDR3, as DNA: TGTGCCAGCAGCTCGCCGGACAATCAGCCCCAGCATTTT. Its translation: CASSSPDNQPQHF.